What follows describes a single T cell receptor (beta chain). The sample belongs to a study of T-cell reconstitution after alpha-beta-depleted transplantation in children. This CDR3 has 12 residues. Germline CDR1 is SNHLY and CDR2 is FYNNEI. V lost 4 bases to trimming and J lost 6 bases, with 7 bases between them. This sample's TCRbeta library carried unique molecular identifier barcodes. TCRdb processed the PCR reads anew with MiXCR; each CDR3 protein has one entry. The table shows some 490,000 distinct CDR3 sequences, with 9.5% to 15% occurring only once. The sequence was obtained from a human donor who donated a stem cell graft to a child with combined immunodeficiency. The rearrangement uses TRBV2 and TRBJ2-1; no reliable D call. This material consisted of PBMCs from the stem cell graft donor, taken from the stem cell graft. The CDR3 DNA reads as TGTGCCAGCAGTGTGCACATCAATGAGCAGTTCTTC. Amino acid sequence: CASSVHINEQFF.